This note documents a single T cell receptor (beta chain) sequence. This CDR3 spans 16 amino acids. Germline CDR1 is SGHTA and CDR2 is FQGNSA. With V trimmed by 4 bases and J by 4 bases, 8 bases remained unmatched. Library construction for TCR beta used iRepertoire HTBI primers and Arm-PCR of CDR3 regions. TCRdb redid the calling of the multiplex PCR reads with MiXCR, one entry per CDR3 protein. The sample contains roughly 700,000 distinct CDR3 sequences, about 32% of which appear only once. This record belongs to a study of regulatory T cells in long-lasting Graves disease. Stated time point: persistent/refractory GD, antithyroid drugs over 5 years with positive TRAb. After RNA was extracted from PBMCs, the TCR library was made from it.

The clonotype comes from a female donor with Graves disease. Sequenced here: peripheral blood mononuclear cells (PBMCs), sampled when the disease was refractory, from a patient treated with antithyroid drugs. This chain uses TRBV7-2 with TRBJ2-2, with 8 bases identical to TRBD2. The CDR3 loop reads CASSYSGSWGTGELFF. DNA of the CDR3: TGTGCCAGCAGCTACAGCGGGAGCTGGGGCACCGGGGAGCTGTTTTTT.